One sample yielded the 8 T cell receptor beta chains listed below, sequenced in a study of blood T cells in healthy people across ages. Using a J-beta primer mix together with a sample-barcoded 5' primer, a second PCR was run for about 7 to 12 cycles. In TCRdb, the 5' RACE reads were re-called with MiXCR into one record per CDR3 protein. The sample holds fewer than 1.5 million distinct CDR3 sequences, approximately 40% seen once. Sequenced: blood. These receptors originate from a woman in her late teens or twenties in good health.

As to this clonotype: The junction departs from germline at one end; a sequencing error may be responsible. The V call is TRBV6-6, the J call TRBJ1-5, with D possibly being TRBD1 (6 bases). Per germline, CDR1 MNHNY and CDR2 SVGAGI (reference sequence). This CDR3 contains 15 residues. CDR3 nucleotides: TGTGCCGGCAGTAATTACAGGGACCTTAATCAGCCCCAGCATTTT. It encodes CAGSNYRDLNQPQHF.

This chain connects TRBV29-1 to TRBJ2-2; 8 positions match TRBD2. The junction had 4 bases not matched to a gene; V was cut back by 0 bases and J by 1 base. The CDR3 is 16 residues long. Germline CDR1 is SQVTM and CDR2 is ANQGSEA. In DNA, the CDR3 is TGCAGCGTTGAAGATCTCCTAGCGGGGAACACCGGGGAGCTGTTTTTT. Protein product: CSVEDLLAGNTGELFF.

This sequence joins TRBV29-1 and TRBJ2-3; D call uncertain. V lost 0 bases to trimming and J lost 0 bases, with 19 bases between them. The CDR3 length is 18 residues. Germline V CDR1 and CDR2: SQVTM, ANQGSEA. The CDR3 is CSVEEDPGIVLSTDTQYF. In nucleotides, the CDR3 is TGCAGCGTTGAAGAGGACCCCGGAATCGTATTAAGCACAGATACGCAGTATTTT.

This clonotype was seen more than once but under ten times. This rearrangement joins TRBV20-1 to TRBJ2-1; 7 positions match TRBD2. With 2 bases clipped from V and 0 bases from J, the junction kept 4 bases outside the gene matches. The germline V gene has CDR1 DFQATT and CDR2 SNEGSKA (reference sequence). The CDR3 runs to 15 residues. CDR3 coding DNA: TGCAGTGCTAGACCCGCGGGAGCCTCCTACAATGAGCAGTTCTTC. This gives the protein CSARPAGASYNEQFF.

This clonotype was counted a few times. This CDR3 is CASSEKAVIWFSTDTQYF. CDR3 DNA: TGTGCCAGCAGTGAAAAAGCCGTTATATGGTTCAGCACAGATACGCAGTATTTT. The chain employs TRBV6-1 and TRBJ2-3; D gene uncertain. The germline V and J ends were trimmed by 2 bases and 0 bases, with 18 bases remaining between them. The germline V gene has CDR1 MNHNS and CDR2 SASEGT. The length of the CDR3 is 18 residues.

In this sample, this clonotype turned up a few times. The V gene is TRBV7-2, the J gene TRBJ1-2; 7 positions match TRBD1. The CDR3 spans 13 residues. The germline gives CDR1 SGHTA, CDR2 FQGNSA. V was clipped by 5 bases and J by 7 bases; unmatched bases: 7. CDR3 in amino acids: CASSRGGGGGYTF. CDR3 in DNA: TGTGCCAGCAGCCGAGGGGGCGGGGGTGGCTACACCTTC.

The chain carries TRBV14 and TRBJ2-3; D gene ambiguous. Germline values: CDR1 SGHDN, CDR2 FVKESK. V shed 10 bases and J shed 1 base, with 18 bases lying between them. The CDR3 is 15 amino acids. CDR3 amino acids: CAIVVERGRTDTQYF. CDR3 DNA sequence: TGTGCCATCGTGGTGGAGAGAGGCCGCACAGATACGCAGTATTTT. Based on the CDR3 plus reference TRBV14 and TRBJ2-3, the full variable domain is EAGVTQFPSHSVIEKGQTVTLRCDPISGHDNLYWYRRVMGKEIKFLLHFVKESKQDESGMPNNRFLAERTGGTYSTLKVQPAELEDSGVYFCAIVVERGRTDTQYFGPGTRLTVL.

This clonotype was counted a few times. V usage is TRBV20-1 and J usage is TRBJ1-2, with D possibly being TRBD1 (6 bases). The CDR3 loop spans 15 amino acids. Germline V lookup: CDR1 DFQATT, CDR2 SNEGSKA (reference sequence). V was pared by 0 bases and J by 2 bases, with 13 bases between. The chain's CDR3 is CSAREPRQVNYGYTF. The CDR3 nucleotides are TGCAGTGCTAGAGAGCCACGACAGGTCAACTATGGCTACACCTTC.